The TCR beta chain under discussion was sequenced for a study of breast tumors, draining lymph nodes, adjacent tissues. General study findings and limits: The data were judged consistent with most tumor T cells coming from lymph node and expanding in tumor. The lymph node origin of tumor T cells was framed as consistent with a hypothesis, not demonstrated. Compared with lymph nodes, tumors were less diverse; compared with nontumor tissue, more.

Axillary draining lymph nodes of breast cancer patients supplied the node samples. TCRdb re-called the multiplex PCR reads with MiXCR, one entry per CDR3 protein. The sample holds 200,000 to 250,000 distinct CDR3 sequences, 30% to 35% seen once. CDR3 length: 15 residues. V was trimmed by 3 bases and J by 7 bases, leaving 15 bases between them. The germline gives CDR1 MDHEN, CDR2 SYDVKM. This clonotype came up a few times. Its antigen is unidentified. The receptor was derived from a female donor with breast cancer. Some clones in this sample may be carry-over from other donors' samples. Sequenced material: axillary lymph node tissue. V is TRBV28 and J is TRBJ1-4, with D perhaps matching TRBD1 (5 bases). Written as DNA, the CDR3 is TGTGCCAGCAGTTTGGGGGGGATCATAGCTGAAAAACTGTTTTTT. Translated: CASSLGGIIAEKLFF.